The 26 T cell receptor beta chains given below trace back to one sample, sequenced in a study of OX40 agonist ivuxolimab in advanced cancers. Sequencing used immunoSEQ multiplex PCR; TCRdb keeps in-frame clones, though not all of them. The data show tens of thousands of clones, 70% to 90% seen once. This sample comprised CD4+ or CD8+ T cells sorted from blood, obtained in a trial of the OX40 agonist ivuxolimab. Receptors originate from an adult with an advanced solid tumor such as melanoma, head and neck, liver or kidney cancer.

The chain is built from TRBV10-1 and TRBJ1-3; the D is unclear. V lost 3 bases and J 5 bases, leaving 8 bases between the germline ends. CDR1 is WNHNN and CDR2 is SYGVQD in the germline V gene (reference sequence). The CDR3 has 13 amino acids. CDR3 nucleotides: TGCGCCAGCAGTGATTCGGGGAGAAACACCATATATTTT. It specifies CASSDSGRNTIYF.

The J gene is TRBJ2-1, the V gene TRBV7-2; 10 bases align to TRBD1. V was clipped by 6 bases and J by 9 bases; unmatched bases: 11. The CDR3 runs to 15 residues. The germline CDR1 and CDR2 sequences are SGHTA and FQGNSA. This chain's CDR3 is CASSSGTGVISEQFF. The CDR3 DNA reads as TGTGCCAGCAGTTCCGGGACAGGGGTGATTAGTGAGCAGTTCTTC.

This clone was observed a single time. The CDR3 DNA reads TGTGCCAGCAGCTTCCGGGACAGGGGCAATCAGCCCCAGCATTTT. Translating gives CASSFRDRGNQPQHF. The V gene is TRBV5-6, the J gene TRBJ1-5; 9 bases are a match to TRBD1. CDR1 and CDR2 (germline): SGHDT, YYEEEE. V shed 2 bases and J 2 bases; nucleotides not matched to a gene: 2. This CDR3 has 15 residues.

This chain connects TRBV5-1 to TRBJ1-6; TRBD1 aligns across 8 bases. Germline lookup yields CDR1 SGHRS and CDR2 YFSETQ. Trimming removed 1 base from V and 2 bases from J; junction bases left unmatched: 5. This CDR3 is 17 amino acids long. DNA of the CDR3: TGCGCCAGCAGCTTGAACGTACAGGGGGCCTATAATTCACCCCTCCACTTT. It codes for CASSLNVQGAYNSPLHF.

The chain couples TRBV9 to TRBJ1-2, with 8 positions matching TRBD1. Germline lookup yields CDR1 SGDLS and CDR2 YYNGEE. Trimming cost V 4 bases and J 4 bases; bases outside gene matches: 3. The CDR3 has 13 amino acids. As DNA, the CDR3 is TGTGCCAGCAGCCGACAGGGGTTCTATGGCTACACCTTC. Protein product: CASSRQGFYGYTF.

The chain is built from TRBV5-4 and TRBJ2-5, with D tentatively TRBD2 (6 bases). The CDR3 totals 14 residues. Germline V gene sequence: CDR1 SGHNT, CDR2 YYREEE (reference sequence). With 4 bases removed from V and 2 bases from J, the gap between germline ends came to 12 bases. The chain's CDR3 is CASSRPGVQETQYF. In DNA form, the CDR3 reads TGTGCCAGCAGCAGGCCGGGGGTACAAGAGACCCAGTACTTC.

The chain has TRBV28 and TRBJ2-1, with no clear D. Trimming took 6 bases from V and 0 from J, leaving 12 bases between them. Germline V CDR1 and CDR2: MDHEN, SYDVKM. The CDR3 has 15 residues. The CDR3 DNA reads as TGTGCCAGCAGCCCACAGCCGAGCTCCTACAATGAGCAGTTCTTC. It is translated as CASSPQPSSYNEQFF.

The CDR3 DNA follows: TGTGCCAGTAGTGATAGCGTAGTGTGGCACAATGAGCAGTTCTTC. Protein: CASSDSVVWHNEQFF. The V gene is TRBV19, the J gene TRBJ2-1; possibly TRBD2 for D (5 bases). Trimming shortened V by 5 bases and J by 5 bases, and 16 bases separated the two germline ends. The length of the CDR3 is 15 residues. Germline V gives CDR1 LNHDA, CDR2 SQIVND (reference sequence).

The rearrangement links TRBV10-1 to TRBJ2-1, with 7 bases aligning to TRBD2. CDR1 and CDR2 (germline): WNHNN, SYGVQD (reference sequence). V was clipped by 0 bases and J by 1 base; unmatched bases: 3. There are 16 residues in the CDR3. The CDR3 nucleotides read TGCGCCAGCAGTGAGTCCGGGGGACTATCCTACAATGAGCAGTTCTTC. It is translated as CASSESGGLSYNEQFF.

J is TRBJ2-3 and V is TRBV6-6, with D possibly TRBD2 on 6 matching bases. Between the trimmed V and J ends, which lost 4 bases and 10 bases, there was a span of 24 bases. Germline V gene sequence: CDR1 MNHNY, CDR2 SVGAGI (reference sequence). The CDR3 has 16 amino acids. CDR3 sequence: CASSLVRTDKPGAQYF. The CDR3 DNA is TGTGCCAGCAGTTTAGTAAGGACTGACAAACCGGGAGCGCAGTATTTT.

The chain uses TRBV28 and TRBJ1-4; D remains unclear. V was cut by 6 bases and J by 5 bases, with 13 bases left in between. The germline CDR1 and CDR2 sequences are MDHEN and SYDVKM. The CDR3 runs to 14 residues. CDR3 nucleotide sequence: TGTGCCAGCAGCGGACCGAGGGCGAATGAAAAACTGTTTTTT. Its protein is CASSGPRANEKLFF.

The chain has TRBV5-6 and TRBJ1-3, with no clear D. The CDR3 consists of 14 residues. Germline assignment: CDR1 SGHDT and CDR2 YYEEEE. Trimming removed 2 bases from V and 3 bases from J, with 9 bases in between. CDR3 protein: CASSFRGVGNTIYF. The CDR3 nucleotides read TGTGCCAGCAGCTTTCGAGGTGTTGGAAACACCATATATTTT.

This chain connects TRBV30 to TRBJ1-1, with 7 bases matching TRBD1. The junction had 2 bases not matched to a gene; V was cut back by 4 bases and J by 0 bases. Germline CDR1 is GTSNPN and CDR2 is SVGIG (reference sequence). This CDR3 spans 13 amino acids. The CDR3 loop is CAWMTGMNTEAFF. CDR3 DNA: TGTGCCTGGATGACAGGGATGAACACTGAAGCTTTCTTT.

This clone was picked up one time. This sequence joins TRBV29-1 and TRBJ1-2; TRBD1 agrees at 9 bases. The CDR3 length is 12 residues. V shed 7 bases, J shed 7 bases, and the junction held 7 bases outside the gene matches. The germline CDR1 and CDR2 sequences are SQVTM and ANQGSEA. CDR3 DNA sequence: TGCAGCGCGGAGCGGGGACAGGGTGGCTACACCTTC. It translates to CSAERGQGGYTF. The entire variable domain, with the rest obtained from reference TRBV29-1 and TRBJ1-2, is as follows: SAVISQKPSRDICQRGTSLTIQCQVDSQVTMMFWYRQQPGQSLTLIATANQGSEATYESGFVIDKFPISRPNLTFSTLTVSNMSPEDSSIYLCSAERGQGGYTFGSGTRLTVV.

This chain connects TRBV14 to TRBJ2-3; TRBD1 might be the D (5 bases). The CDR3 runs 17 residues. Trimming pared 0 bases from V and 0 bases from J, leaving 13 bases between. The V gene's germline CDR1 is SGHDN and CDR2 FVKESK. Written as DNA, the CDR3 is TGTGCCAGCAGCCAAGATGGGGCGGAGACTAGCACAGATACGCAGTATTTT. It is translated as CASSQDGAETSTDTQYF. Filled out from reference TRBV14 and TRBJ2-3, the complete variable domain reads EAGVTQFPSHSVIEKGQTVTLRCDPISGHDNLYWYRRVMGKEIKFLLHFVKESKQDESGMPNNRFLAERTGGTYSTLKVQPAELEDSGVYFCASSQDGAETSTDTQYFGPGTRLTVL.

The CDR3 nucleotides are TGTGCCAGCAGCCCCCGAGGATGGGGCCGGCCTACTGAAGCTTTCTTT. The encoded protein is CASSPRGWGRPTEAFF. This chain links TRBV5-6 with TRBJ1-1; a weak D match, TRBD1 (5 bases). The V end lost 4 bases, the J end lost 5 bases, and 21 bases lay between the germline ends. The germline gives CDR1 SGHDT, CDR2 YYEEEE. The CDR3 contains 16 residues. The whole variable domain, remainder taken from reference TRBV5-6 and TRBJ1-1, is DAGVTQSPTHLIKTRGQQVTLRCSPKSGHDTVSWYQQALGQGPQFIFQYYEEEERQRGNFPDRFSGHQFPNYSSELNVNALLLGDSALYLCASSPRGWGRPTEAFFGQGTRLTVV.

The gene calls are TRBV7-2 and TRBJ2-1, with D possibly being TRBD2 (5 bases). The V and J ends lost 6 bases and 10 bases respectively, with 10 bases between them. The germline CDR1 and CDR2 sequences are SGHTA and FQGNSA. The CDR3 contains 11 residues. The CDR3 is CASRLGPEQFF. The DNA of the CDR3 is TGTGCCAGCAGACTAGGACCCGAGCAGTTCTTC.

CDR3 in DNA: TGTGCCAGCTCACCTTTCCGACACGGGGAGGGACTAGCGGGACCCCACGAGCAGTTCTTC. This translates into CASSPFRHGEGLAGPHEQFF. The rearrangement uses TRBV18 and TRBJ2-1; 13 positions agree with TRBD2. The CDR3 loop spans 20 amino acids. Germline CDR1 and CDR2: KGHSH and LQKENI. Germline trimming cut 3 bases from V and 10 bases from J; bases unmatched to any gene: 21.

The rearrangement links TRBV18 to TRBJ2-2; D remains unclear. The CDR3 is 14 amino acids. Per the germline V gene, CDR1 is KGHSH and CDR2 is LQKENI. V shed 6 bases and J shed 0 bases, with 8 bases lying between them. CDR3 sequence: CASSAGPNTGELFF. CDR3 sequence (DNA): TGTGCCAGCTCCGCCGGCCCGAACACCGGGGAGCTGTTTTTT.

The chain recombines TRBV4-2 with TRBJ2-7; 10 bases match TRBD1. The trim removed 1 base at V and 0 bases at J, leaving 6 bases unmatched. This CDR3 is built from 17 residues. Germline V gene sequence: CDR1 LGHNA, CDR2 YNFKEQ. The CDR3 nucleotides are TGTGCCAGCAGCCAAGCCCACGGGACAGGGGCCTCCTACGAGCAGTACTTC. Encoded protein: CASSQAHGTGASYEQYF.

V is TRBV4-1 and J is TRBJ2-2; 12 nucleotides agree with TRBD2. The CDR3 consists of 17 residues. Germline CDR1 reads MGHRA; CDR2 reads YSYEKL. J lost 7 bases, V lost 1 base, and 7 bases had no gene match. The CDR3 region has the DNA TGCGCCAGCAGCCAAGTTCGACTAGCGGGAGAGGGCGGGGAGCTGTTTTTT. Translated: CASSQVRLAGEGGELFF.

This chain joins TRBV6-5 and TRBJ1-6; the match to TRBD1 covers 7 bases. V lost 6 bases and J lost 5; bases outside the gene matches: 4. The CDR3 is made up of 14 amino acids. In germline, CDR1 is MNHEY, CDR2 SVGAGI. CDR3 bases: TGTGCCAGCAGACAGGGGCGAAATAATTCACCCCTCCACTTT. Translation: CASRQGRNNSPLHF.

The rearrangement uses TRBV7-3 and TRBJ2-5; TRBD2 agrees at 8 bases. The V gene's germline CDR1 is SGHTA and CDR2 FQGTGA. The CDR3 covers 15 residues. The V and J ends lost 3 bases and 3 bases, in that order; junction bases with no gene match: 6. CDR3 sequence: CASSLFGRAEETQYF. The CDR3 DNA reads TGTGCCAGCAGCTTGTTCGGGAGGGCGGAAGAGACCCAGTACTTC. Full variable domain (rest looked up from reference TRBV7-3 and TRBJ2-5): GAGVSQTPSNKVTEKGKYVELRCDPISGHTALYWYRQSLGQGPEFLIYFQGTGAADDSGLPNDRFFAVRPEGSVSTLKIQRTERGDSAVYLCASSLFGRAEETQYFGPGTRLLVL.

This chain joins TRBV6-5 and TRBJ2-7; TRBD1 aligns across 7 bases. Germline V CDR1 and CDR2: MNHEY, SVGAGI. Losses at the gene ends were 4 bases for V and 7 bases for J; bases not matched to a gene: 7. The CDR3 has 13 amino acids. The CDR3 DNA sequence: TGTGCCAGCAGTTCCGGACAGGTGGGTGAGCAGTACTTC. This encodes CASSSGQVGEQYF.

V and J are TRBV6-1 and TRBJ1-2; D perhaps matches TRBD1 (5 bases). CDR1 is MNHNS, CDR2 SASEGT, per germline. This CDR3 spans 13 amino acids. Trimming removed 5 bases from V and 2 bases from J, with 9 bases in between. The CDR3, as DNA: TGTGCCAGCAGTCCGACAGTAAACTATGGCTACACCTTC. Its protein is CASSPTVNYGYTF.

V is TRBV7-2 and J is TRBJ2-3; 7 bases map to TRBD2. Germline V gene data show CDR1 as SGHTA and CDR2 as FQGNSA. Germline trimming cut 6 bases from V and 2 bases from J; bases unmatched to any gene: 5. The CDR3 is 14 residues long. CDR3 bases: TGTGCCAGCAGATCCCGACTAGCCACAGATACGCAGTATTTT. Translating it yields CASRSRLATDTQYF.